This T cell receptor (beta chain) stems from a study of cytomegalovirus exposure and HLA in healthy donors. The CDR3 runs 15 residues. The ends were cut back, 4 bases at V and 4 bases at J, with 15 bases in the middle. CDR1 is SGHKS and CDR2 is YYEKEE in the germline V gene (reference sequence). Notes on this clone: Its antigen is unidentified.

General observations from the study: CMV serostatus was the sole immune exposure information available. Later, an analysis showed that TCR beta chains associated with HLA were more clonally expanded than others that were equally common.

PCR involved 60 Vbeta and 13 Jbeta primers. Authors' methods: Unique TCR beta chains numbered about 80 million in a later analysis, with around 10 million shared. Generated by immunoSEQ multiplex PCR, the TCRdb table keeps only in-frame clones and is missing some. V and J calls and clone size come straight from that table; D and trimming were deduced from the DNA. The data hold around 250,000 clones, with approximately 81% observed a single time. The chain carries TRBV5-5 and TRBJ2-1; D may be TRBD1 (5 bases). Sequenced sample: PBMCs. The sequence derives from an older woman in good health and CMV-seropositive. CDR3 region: CASSKDSLGYNEQFF. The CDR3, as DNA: TGTGCCAGCAGCAAAGACAGTCTCGGGTACAATGAGCAGTTCTTC.